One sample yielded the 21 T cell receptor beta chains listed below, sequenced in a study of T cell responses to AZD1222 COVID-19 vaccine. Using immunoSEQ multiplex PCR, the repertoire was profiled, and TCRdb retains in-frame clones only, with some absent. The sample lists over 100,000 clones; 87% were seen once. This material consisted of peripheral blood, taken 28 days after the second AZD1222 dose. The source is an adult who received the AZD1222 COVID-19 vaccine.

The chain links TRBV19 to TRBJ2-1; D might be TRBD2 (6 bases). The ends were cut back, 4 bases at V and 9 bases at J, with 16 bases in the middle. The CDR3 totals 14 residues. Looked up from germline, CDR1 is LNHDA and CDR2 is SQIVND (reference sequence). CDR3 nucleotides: TGTGCCAGTAGTACCGATCGGAGGCGGGGTGAGCAGTTCTTC. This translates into CASSTDRRRGEQFF.

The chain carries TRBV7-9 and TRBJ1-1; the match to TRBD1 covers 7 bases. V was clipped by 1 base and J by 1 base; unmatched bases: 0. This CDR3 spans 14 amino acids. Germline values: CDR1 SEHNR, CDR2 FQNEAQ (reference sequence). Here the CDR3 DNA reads TGTGCCAGCAGCTTAGGGGACAGGAACACTGAAGCTTTCTTT. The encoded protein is CASSLGDRNTEAFF.

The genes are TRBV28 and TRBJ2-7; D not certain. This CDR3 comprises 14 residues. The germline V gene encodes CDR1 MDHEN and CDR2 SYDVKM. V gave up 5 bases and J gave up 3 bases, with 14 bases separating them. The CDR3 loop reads CASSPNRVGYEQYF. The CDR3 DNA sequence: TGTGCCAGCAGTCCGAATAGGGTGGGCTACGAGCAGTACTTC.

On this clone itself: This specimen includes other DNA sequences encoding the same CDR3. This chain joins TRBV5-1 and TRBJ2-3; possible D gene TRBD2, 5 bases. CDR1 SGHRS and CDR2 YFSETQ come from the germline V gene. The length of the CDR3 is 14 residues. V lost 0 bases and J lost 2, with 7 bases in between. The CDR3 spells CASSLAGSTDTQYF. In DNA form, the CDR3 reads TGCGCCAGCAGCTTGGCGGGATCCACAGATACGCAGTATTTT.

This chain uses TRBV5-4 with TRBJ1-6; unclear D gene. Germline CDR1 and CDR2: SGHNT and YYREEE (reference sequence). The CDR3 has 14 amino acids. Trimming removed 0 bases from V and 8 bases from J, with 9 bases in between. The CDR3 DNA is TGTGCCAGCAGCTTGGGCAGTCAGGATTCACCCCTCCACTTT. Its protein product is CASSLGSQDSPLHF.

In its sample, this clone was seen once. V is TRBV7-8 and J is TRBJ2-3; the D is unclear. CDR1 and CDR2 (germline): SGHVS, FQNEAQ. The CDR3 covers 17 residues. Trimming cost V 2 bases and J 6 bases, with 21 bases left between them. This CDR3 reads CASSLSSRLLIADTQYF. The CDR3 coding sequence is TGTGCCAGCAGCTTAAGCTCCCGACTCCTAATCGCTGATACGCAGTATTTT.

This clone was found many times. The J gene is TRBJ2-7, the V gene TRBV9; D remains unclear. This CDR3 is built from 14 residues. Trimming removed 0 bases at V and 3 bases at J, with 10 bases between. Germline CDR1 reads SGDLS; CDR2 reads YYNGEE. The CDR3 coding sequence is TGTGCCAGCAGCGTAGGTTCGCTAGTCTACGAGCAGTACTTC. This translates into CASSVGSLVYEQYF.

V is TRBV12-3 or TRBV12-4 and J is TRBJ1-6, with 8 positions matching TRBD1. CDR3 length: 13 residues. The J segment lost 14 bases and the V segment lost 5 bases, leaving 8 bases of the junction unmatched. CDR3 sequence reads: CASSGQGVLSLHF. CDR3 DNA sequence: TGTGCCAGCAGTGGACAGGGAGTGTTATCCCTCCACTTT.

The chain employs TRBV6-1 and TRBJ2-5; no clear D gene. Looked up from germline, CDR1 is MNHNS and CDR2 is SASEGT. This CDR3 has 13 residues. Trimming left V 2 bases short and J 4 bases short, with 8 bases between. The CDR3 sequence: CASSELIAETQYF. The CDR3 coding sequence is TGTGCCAGCAGTGAACTAATAGCAGAGACCCAGTACTTC.

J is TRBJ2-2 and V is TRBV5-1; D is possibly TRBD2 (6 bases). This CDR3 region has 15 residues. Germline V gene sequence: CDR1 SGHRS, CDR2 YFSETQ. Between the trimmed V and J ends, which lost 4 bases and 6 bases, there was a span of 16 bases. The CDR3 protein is CASSPRERGAGELFF. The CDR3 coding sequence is TGCGCCAGCAGCCCCCGGGAGCGAGGGGCCGGGGAGCTGTTTTTT. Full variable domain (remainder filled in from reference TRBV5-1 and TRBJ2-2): KAGVTQTPRYLIKTRGQQVTLSCSPISGHRSVSWYQQTPGQGLQFLFEYFSETQRNKGNFPGRFSGRQFSNSRSEMNVSTLELGDSALYLCASSPRERGAGELFFGEGSRLTVL.

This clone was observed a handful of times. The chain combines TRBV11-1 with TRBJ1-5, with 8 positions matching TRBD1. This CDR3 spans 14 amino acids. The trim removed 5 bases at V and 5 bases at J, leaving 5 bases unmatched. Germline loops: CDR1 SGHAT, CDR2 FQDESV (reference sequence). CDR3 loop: CASSPGTGHQPQHF. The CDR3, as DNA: TGTGCCAGCAGCCCAGGGACAGGCCATCAGCCCCAGCATTTT. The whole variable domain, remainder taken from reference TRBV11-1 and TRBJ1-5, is EAEVAQSPRYKITEKSQAVAFWCDPISGHATLYWYRQILGQGPELLVQFQDESVVDDSQLPKDRFSAERLKGVDSTLKIQPAELGDSAMYLCASSPGTGHQPQHFGDGTRLSIL.

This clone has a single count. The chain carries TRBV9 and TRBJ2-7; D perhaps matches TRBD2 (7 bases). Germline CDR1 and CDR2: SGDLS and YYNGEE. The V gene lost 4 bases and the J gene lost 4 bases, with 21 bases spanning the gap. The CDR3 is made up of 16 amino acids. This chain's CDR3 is CASSTPSGGGEYEQYF. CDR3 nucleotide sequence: TGTGCCAGCAGCACGCCATCCGGCGGGGGCGAATACGAGCAGTACTTC.

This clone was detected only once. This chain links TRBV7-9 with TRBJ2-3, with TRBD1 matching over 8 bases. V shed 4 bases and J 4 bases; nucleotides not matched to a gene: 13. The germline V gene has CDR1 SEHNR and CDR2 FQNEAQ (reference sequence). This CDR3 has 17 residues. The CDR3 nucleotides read TGTGCCAGCAGCTCACCGAGGGGGACAGGATTCGCAGATACGCAGTATTTT. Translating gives CASSSPRGTGFADTQYF.

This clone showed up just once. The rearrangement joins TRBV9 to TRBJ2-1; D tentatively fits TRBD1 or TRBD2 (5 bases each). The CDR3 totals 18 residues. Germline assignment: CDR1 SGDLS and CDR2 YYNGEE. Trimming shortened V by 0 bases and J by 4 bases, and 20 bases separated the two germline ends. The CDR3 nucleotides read TGTGCCAGCAGCGTAGTAGGGTATGGGGGTCCCGGGTACAATGAGCAGTTCTTC. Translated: CASSVVGYGGPGYNEQFF.

The DNA of the CDR3 is TGTGCCAGCCTTCGCCAGGGGGCAGGCGAGCAGTACTTC. As protein: CASLRQGAGEQYF. J is TRBJ2-7 and V is TRBV28; 8 bases are shared with TRBD1. The CDR3 totals 13 residues. Germline V CDR1 and CDR2: MDHEN, SYDVKM. J gave up 6 bases and V 8 bases, and 9 bases lay outside the gene matches.

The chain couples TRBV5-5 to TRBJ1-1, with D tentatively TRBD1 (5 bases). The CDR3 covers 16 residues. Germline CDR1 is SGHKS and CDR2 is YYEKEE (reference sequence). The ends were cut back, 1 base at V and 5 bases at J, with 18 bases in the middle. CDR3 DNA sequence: TGTGCCAGCAGCTTGAAGGGGCGGGCAGGAGGAACTGAAGCTTTCTTT. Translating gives CASSLKGRAGGTEAFF.

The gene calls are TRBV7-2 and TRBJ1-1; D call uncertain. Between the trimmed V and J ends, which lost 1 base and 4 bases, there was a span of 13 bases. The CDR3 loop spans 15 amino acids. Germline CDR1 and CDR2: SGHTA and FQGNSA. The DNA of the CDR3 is TGTGCCAGCAGCTTAGTTTCCGGGTATCGCACTGAAGCTTTCTTT. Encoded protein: CASSLVSGYRTEAFF.

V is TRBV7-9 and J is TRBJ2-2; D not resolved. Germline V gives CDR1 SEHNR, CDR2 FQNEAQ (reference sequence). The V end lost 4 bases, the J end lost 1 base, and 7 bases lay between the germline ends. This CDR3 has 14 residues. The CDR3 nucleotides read TGTGCCAGCAGCTCACGACAGAACACCGGGGAGCTGTTTTTT. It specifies CASSSRQNTGELFF.

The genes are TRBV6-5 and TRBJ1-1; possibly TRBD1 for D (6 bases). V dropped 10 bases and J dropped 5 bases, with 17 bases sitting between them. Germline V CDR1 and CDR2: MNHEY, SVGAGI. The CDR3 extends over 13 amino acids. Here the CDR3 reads CATNRAVLTEAFF. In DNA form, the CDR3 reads TGTGCCACCAACAGGGCGGTTTTGACTGAAGCTTTCTTT.

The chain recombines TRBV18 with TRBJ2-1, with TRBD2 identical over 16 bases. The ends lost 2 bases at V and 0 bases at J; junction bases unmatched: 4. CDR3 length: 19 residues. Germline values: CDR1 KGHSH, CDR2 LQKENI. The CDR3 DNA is TGTGCCAGCTCACCATTGGGACTAGCGGGGGGGAGCTCCTACAATGAGCAGTTCTTC. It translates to CASSPLGLAGGSSYNEQFF.

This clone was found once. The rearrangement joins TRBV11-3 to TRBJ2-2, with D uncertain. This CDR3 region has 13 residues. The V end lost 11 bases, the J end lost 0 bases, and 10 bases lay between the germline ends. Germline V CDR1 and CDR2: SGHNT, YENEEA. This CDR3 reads CAVQAANTGELFF. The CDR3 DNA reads TGTGCCGTCCAGGCAGCGAACACCGGGGAGCTGTTTTTT.